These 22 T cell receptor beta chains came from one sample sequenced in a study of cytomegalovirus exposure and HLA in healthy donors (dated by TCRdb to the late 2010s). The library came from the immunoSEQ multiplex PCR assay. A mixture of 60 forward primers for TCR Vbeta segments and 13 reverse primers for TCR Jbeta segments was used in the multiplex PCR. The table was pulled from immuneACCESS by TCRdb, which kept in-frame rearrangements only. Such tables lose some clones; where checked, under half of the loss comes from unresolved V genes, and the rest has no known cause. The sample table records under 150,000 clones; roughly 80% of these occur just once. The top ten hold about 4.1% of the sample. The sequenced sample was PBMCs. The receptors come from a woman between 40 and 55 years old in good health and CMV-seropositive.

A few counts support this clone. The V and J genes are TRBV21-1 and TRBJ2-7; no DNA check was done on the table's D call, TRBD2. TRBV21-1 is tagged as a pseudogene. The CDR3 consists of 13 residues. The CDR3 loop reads CASSKGPAYEQYF. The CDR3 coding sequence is TGTGCCAGCAGCAAAGGTCCTGCCTACGAGCAGTACTTC.

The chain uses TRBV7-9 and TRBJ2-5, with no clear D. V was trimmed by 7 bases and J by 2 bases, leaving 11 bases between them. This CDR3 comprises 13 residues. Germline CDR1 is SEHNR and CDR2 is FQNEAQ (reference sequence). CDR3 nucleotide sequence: TGTGCCAGCACGGTGTTAATTCAAGAGACCCAGTACTTC. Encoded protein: CASTVLIQETQYF.

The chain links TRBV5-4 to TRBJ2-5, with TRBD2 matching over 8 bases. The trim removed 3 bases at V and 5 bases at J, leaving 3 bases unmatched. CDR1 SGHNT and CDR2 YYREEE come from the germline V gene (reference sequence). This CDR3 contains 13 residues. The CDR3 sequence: CASSSGGAETQYF. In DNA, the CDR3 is TGTGCCAGCAGCTCCGGGGGGGCGGAGACCCAGTACTTC.

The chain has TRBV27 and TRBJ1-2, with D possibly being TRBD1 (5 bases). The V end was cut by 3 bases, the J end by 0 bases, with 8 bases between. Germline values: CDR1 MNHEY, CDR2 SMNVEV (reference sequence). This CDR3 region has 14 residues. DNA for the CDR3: TGTGCCAGCAGTTTGCGGGACCCTAACTATGGCTACACCTTC. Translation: CASSLRDPNYGYTF.

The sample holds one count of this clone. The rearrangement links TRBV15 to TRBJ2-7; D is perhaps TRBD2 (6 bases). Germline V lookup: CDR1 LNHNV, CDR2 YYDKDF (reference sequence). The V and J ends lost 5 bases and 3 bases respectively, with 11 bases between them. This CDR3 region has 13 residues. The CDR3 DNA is TGTGCCACCAGCCCGGACTACTACTACGAGCAGTACTTC. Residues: CATSPDYYYEQYF.

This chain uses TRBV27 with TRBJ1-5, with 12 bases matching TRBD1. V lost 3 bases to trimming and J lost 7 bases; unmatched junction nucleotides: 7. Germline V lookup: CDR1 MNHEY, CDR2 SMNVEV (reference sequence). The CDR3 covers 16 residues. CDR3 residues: CASSLDGTGGMQPQHF. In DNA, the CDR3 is TGTGCCAGCAGTTTGGACGGGACAGGGGGCATGCAGCCCCAGCATTTT.

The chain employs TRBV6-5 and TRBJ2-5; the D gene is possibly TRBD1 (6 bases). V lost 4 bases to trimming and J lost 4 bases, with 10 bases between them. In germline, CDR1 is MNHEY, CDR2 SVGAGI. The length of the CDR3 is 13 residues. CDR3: CASSLSRGETQYF. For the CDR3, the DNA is TGTGCCAGCAGTTTGAGCAGGGGAGAGACCCAGTACTTC.

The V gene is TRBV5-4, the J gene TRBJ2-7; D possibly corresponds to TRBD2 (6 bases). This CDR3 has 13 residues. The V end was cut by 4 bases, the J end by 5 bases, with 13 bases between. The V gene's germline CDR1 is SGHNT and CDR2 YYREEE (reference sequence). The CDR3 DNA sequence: TGTGCCAGCAGCCCTTGGGGGGTCAACGAGCAGTACTTC. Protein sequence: CASSPWGVNEQYF.

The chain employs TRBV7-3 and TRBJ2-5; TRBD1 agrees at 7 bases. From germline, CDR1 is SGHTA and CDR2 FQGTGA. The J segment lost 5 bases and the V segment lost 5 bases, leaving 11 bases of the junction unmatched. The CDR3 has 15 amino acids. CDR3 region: CASSPAPSGQETQYF. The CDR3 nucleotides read TGTGCCAGCAGCCCTGCTCCGTCGGGACAGGAGACCCAGTACTTC. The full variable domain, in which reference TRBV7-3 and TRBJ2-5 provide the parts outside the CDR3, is GAGVSQTPSNKVTEKGKYVELRCDPISGHTALYWYRQSLGQGPEFLIYFQGTGAADDSGLPNDRFFAVRPEGSVSTLKIQRTERGDSAVYLCASSPAPSGQETQYFGPGTRLLVL.

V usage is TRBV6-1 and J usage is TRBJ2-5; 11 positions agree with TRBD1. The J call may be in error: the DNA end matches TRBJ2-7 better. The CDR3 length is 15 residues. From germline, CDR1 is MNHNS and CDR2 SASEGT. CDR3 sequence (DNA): TGTGCCAGCAGTCCACCCGGCGGGACAGGGGGCGAGCAGTACTTC. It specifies CASSPPGGTGGEQYF.

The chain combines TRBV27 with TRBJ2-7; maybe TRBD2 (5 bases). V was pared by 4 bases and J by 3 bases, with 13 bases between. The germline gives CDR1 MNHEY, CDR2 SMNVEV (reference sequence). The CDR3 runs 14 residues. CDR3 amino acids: CASSWTSEGYEQYF. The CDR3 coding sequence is TGTGCCAGCAGTTGGACCTCAGAGGGCTACGAGCAGTACTTC.

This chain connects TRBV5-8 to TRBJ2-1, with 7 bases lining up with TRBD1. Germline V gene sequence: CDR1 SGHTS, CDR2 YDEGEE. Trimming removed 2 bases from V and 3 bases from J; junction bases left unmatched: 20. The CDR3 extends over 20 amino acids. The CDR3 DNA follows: TGTGCCAGCAGCTTACTGAAACCCGGGGACAGAACATATGGCTACAATGAGCAGTTCTTC. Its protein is CASSLLKPGDRTYGYNEQFF. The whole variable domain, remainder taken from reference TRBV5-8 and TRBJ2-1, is EAGVTQSPTHLIKTRGQQATLRCSPISGHTSVYWYQQALGLGLQFLLWYDEGEERNRGNFPPRFSGRQFPNYSSELNVNALELEDSALYLCASSLLKPGDRTYGYNEQFFGPGTRLTVL.

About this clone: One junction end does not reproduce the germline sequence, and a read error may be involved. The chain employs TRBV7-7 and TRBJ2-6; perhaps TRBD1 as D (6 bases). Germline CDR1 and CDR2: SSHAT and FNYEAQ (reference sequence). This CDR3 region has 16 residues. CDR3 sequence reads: CASSPDSPSGANVLTF. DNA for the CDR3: TGTGCTAGCAGCCCGGACAGTCCCTCTGGGGCCAACGTCCTGACTTTC.

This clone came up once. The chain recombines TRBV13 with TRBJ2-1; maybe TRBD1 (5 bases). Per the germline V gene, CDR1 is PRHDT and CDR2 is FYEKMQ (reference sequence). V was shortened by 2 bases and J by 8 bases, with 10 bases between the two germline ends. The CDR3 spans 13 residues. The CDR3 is CASSLWPQDEQFF. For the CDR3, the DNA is TGTGCCAGCAGCTTATGGCCACAGGATGAGCAGTTCTTC. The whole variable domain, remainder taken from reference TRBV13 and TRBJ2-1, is AAGVIQSPRHLIKEKRETATLKCYPIPRHDTVYWYQQGPGQDPQFLISFYEKMQSDKGSIPDRFSAQQFSDYHSELNMSSLELGDSALYFCASSLWPQDEQFFGPGTRLTVL.

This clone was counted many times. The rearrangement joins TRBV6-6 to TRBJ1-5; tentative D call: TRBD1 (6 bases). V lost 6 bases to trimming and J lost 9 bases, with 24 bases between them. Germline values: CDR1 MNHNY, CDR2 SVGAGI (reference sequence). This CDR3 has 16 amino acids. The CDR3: CASSLRAQGGRGPQHF. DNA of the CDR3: TGTGCCAGCAGCCTCCGAGCACAGGGCGGTCGGGGGCCCCAGCATTTT.

The CDR3 region has the DNA TGCAGCGTTGAGAGACTTTTAACCTACGAGCAGTACTTC. This sequence encodes CSVERLLTYEQYF. This chain uses TRBV29-1 with TRBJ2-7, with D uncertain. CDR3 length: 13 residues. The V gene lost 3 bases and the J gene lost 2 bases, with 11 bases spanning the gap. Germline values: CDR1 SQVTM, CDR2 ANQGSEA.

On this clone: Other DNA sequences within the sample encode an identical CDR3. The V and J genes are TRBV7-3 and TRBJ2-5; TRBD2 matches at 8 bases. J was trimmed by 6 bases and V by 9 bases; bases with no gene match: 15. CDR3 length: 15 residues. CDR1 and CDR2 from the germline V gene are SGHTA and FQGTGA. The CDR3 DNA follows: TGTGCCAGTAGCCGCCAGGCGGGGGGACTGCAGACCCAGTACTTC. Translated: CASSRQAGGLQTQYF.

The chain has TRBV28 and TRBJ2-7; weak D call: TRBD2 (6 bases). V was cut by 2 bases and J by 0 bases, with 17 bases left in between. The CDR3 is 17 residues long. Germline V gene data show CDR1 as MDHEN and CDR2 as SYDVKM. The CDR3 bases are TGTGCCAGCAGTTTACGGGGGTCTCCAAATCGCTCCTACGAGCAGTACTTC. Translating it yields CASSLRGSPNRSYEQYF.

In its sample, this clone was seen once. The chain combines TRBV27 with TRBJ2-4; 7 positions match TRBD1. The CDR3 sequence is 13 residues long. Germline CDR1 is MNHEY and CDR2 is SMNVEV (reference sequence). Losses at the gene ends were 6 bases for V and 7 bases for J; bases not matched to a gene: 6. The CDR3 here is CASSDRVLNIQYF. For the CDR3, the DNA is TGTGCCAGCAGCGACAGGGTCCTGAACATTCAGTACTTC.

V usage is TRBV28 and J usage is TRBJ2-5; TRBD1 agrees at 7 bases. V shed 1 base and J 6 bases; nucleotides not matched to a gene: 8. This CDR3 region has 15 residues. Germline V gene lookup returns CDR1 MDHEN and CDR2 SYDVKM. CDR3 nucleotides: TGTGCCAGCAGTTTATCTGACAGGGTATTAAAGACCCAGTACTTC. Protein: CASSLSDRVLKTQYF.

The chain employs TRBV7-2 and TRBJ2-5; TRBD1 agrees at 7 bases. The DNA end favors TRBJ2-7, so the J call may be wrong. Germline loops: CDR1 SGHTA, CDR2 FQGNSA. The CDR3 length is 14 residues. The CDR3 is CASSPDRHSYEQYF. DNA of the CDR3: TGTGCCAGCAGCCCGGACAGGCACTCCTACGAGCAGTACTTC.

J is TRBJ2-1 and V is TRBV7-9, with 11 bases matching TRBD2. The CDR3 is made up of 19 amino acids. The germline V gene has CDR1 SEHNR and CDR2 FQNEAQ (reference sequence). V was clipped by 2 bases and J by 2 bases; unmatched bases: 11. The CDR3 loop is CASSLFLAGGLAAYNEQFF. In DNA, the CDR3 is TGTGCCAGCAGCTTATTTCTTGCCGGGGGACTAGCGGCCTACAATGAGCAGTTCTTC.